This T cell receptor beta chain was identified in a study of T cells after yellow fever vaccination. Germline V gene data show CDR1 as MGHDK and CDR2 as SYGVNS. Trimming removed 4 bases from V and 10 bases from J; junction bases left unmatched: 7. CDR3 length equals 14 residues. This clonotype has at least ten counts. Template switching by 5'RACE produced TCR cDNA, adding a universal primer site and UMIs. TCRdb used MiXCR to reprocess the 5' RACE reads, holding one entry per CDR3 protein. The sample holds about 400,000 distinct CDR3 sequences, about 6.2% seen once. The rearrangement joins TRBV25-1 to TRBJ1-6; 7 positions agree with TRBD1. This material consisted of PBMCs, taken 5 days after the yellow fever booster vaccination. The receptor's source is a man aged 25 to 40 who received the YFV17D yellow fever vaccine. Written as DNA, the CDR3 is TGTGCCAGCAGTGGGGACAGTAGTGGATCACCCCTCCACTTT. Its translation is CASSGDSSGSPLHF.